What follows describes a single T cell receptor (beta chain). There is no known antigen for this receptor. Qualities for individual bases were not recorded, and no much larger clone is one base off. These data originate in a study of blood T cell repertoires in COVID-19 (dated by TCRdb to 2018 to 2021). About the investigation overall: The collaborator samples originated in the United States, Italy and Spain and spanned the acute and convalescent phases of COVID-19. The dataset comprised deeply sampled blood TCRbeta repertoires from subjects exposed to, actively infected with, or recovered from COVID-19. A de-identified subject ID, COVID-19 status, age in years and sex were almost always included in the sample metadata. The samples were drawn from the first 160 participants of the ongoing ImmuneRACE study and from some 1,300 subjects provided by 6 global collaborators. HLA class I and class II types, where available, came from metadata supplied by the sample provider rather than from assay-based typing. The prospective study material was composed of cDNA or gDNA derived from T cells, B-cell-depleted T cells, or PBMCs. The repertoires were released in a freely available public database meant as a resource for research on the immune response to SARS-CoV-2.

The study at large found these results: The amount of clinical and demographic metadata varied by source and participant and was provided uncurated.

Whole blood was collected in K2EDTA tubes by collaborating institutions according to the institutions' own protocols. Collaborator samples were shipped for TCRbeta analysis as frozen whole blood, isolated PBMCs, or DNA extracted from either sample type. TCRbeta CDR3 regions were amplified from genomic DNA by means of the immunoSEQ Assay, a bias-controlled multiplex PCR. The source study handled its data this way. Within the assay, amplification of reference gene primers was used to estimate how many nucleated cells each sample contained. To quantify the absolute abundance of each unique TCRbeta CDR3 rearrangement, sequence reads were collapsed and filtered. For each sample, productive Simpson clonality was calculated by taking the square root of Simpson's diversity index across productive rearrangements. This immuneACCESS table, as held by TCRdb, lists in-frame sequences with V and J called but not all clones. Of the missing ones, under half trace to an unresolved V gene in checked studies; the others have no known cause. The V and J calls and clone size come from that table; D and trimming were worked out from the DNA. The table for this sample lists around 93,000 clones; approximately 82% of them were counted only once. The ten largest clones capture around 4% of the sample.

The sequencing input was peripheral blood. The sequence was collected from a man aged 60 to 69 with acute or convalescent COVID-19.

CDR3 loop: CASSFGGQETQYF. The nucleotides read TGTGCCAGCAGCTTCGGGGGTCAAGAGACCCAGTACTTC. The chain is assembled from TRBV11-2 and TRBJ2-5; TRBD2 is perhaps the D gene, given 6 matching bases. The CDR1 and CDR2 encoded by the germline V gene are SGHAT and FQNNGV. Including the terminal cysteine and phenylalanine, the CDR3 comprises 13 residues. Left in the record is the CDR3 DNA by itself, 39 bases read in frame from the first base. Between the V and J ends, shortened by 3 bases and 2 bases respectively, the junction contains 7 bases.